The sequence of this TCR beta chain was determined in a study of siplizumab effects on memory and regulatory T cells. TCRdb's table, derived via immunoSEQ multiplex PCR, lists solely in-frame clones and lacks some. This table has roughly 100,000 clones, approximately 94% appearing once. The TCR comes from a human donor in good health. Sequencing input: CD4+ T cells sorted from blood.

In DNA form, the CDR3 reads TGCGCCAGCAGTTCGGCAATCAGCACAGATACGCAGTATTTT. This translates into CASSSAISTDTQYF. This rearrangement joins TRBV10-1 to TRBJ2-3; D call uncertain. This CDR3 has 14 residues. Germline V CDR1 and CDR2: WNHNN, SYGVQD (reference sequence). Deletions cut 5 bases from V and 0 bases from J, with 9 bases between.